This T cell receptor beta chain emerged from a study of blood T cells in healthy people across ages. Ten milliliters of peripheral blood were drawn from each donor. A minimum of 7 million PBMCs was isolated per sample. There are a few counts of this clonotype. V lost 0 bases and J 6 bases, leaving 11 bases between the germline ends. This CDR3 is 14 amino acids long. Germline V gives CDR1 LGHNA, CDR2 YSLEER. A sample-barcoded 5' primer and a J-beta primer mix were used in a second PCR of about 7 to 11 cycles. TCRdb independently ran MiXCR on the 5' RACE reads; one entry per CDR3 protein. The sample consists of around 1.5 million distinct CDR3 sequences, approximately 59% of them appearing once.

This chain joins TRBV4-3 and TRBJ1-2; D call uncertain. The TCR sequence derives from a man younger than 30 in good health. Sequencing was carried out using blood. The CDR3 nucleotides read TGCGCCAGCAGCCAAGAAGGATTTTCTGATGGCTACACCTTC. It codes for CASSQEGFSDGYTF.